This T cell receptor beta chain derives from a study of spatial heterogeneity in lung cancer. With 6 bases removed from V and 1 base from J, the gap between germline ends came to 3 bases. The CDR3 is 11 amino acids. Germline lookup yields CDR1 MDHEN and CDR2 SYDVKM. This clonotype was counted only a few times. The antigen remains undetermined. Study-level findings and limits: Mutation tallies in tumors tracked expanded intratumoral alpha and beta TCR counts.

Time point defined: sample taken at primary tumor resection. Whole RNA from tumor, nontumor lung or frozen PBMC was sequenced unsorted. One entry per CDR3 protein, called by TCRdb with MiXCR from the 5' RACE reads. Among fewer than 4,500 distinct CDR3 sequences, roughly a tenth were seen once, and the ten largest hold around 62%. The rearrangement joins TRBV28 to TRBJ1-1, with D uncertain. The sequences come from lung tumor tissue, collected at surgery. The source of this sequence is a male donor with early-stage non-small cell lung cancer. The chain's CDR3 is CASRTNTEAFF. The CDR3 DNA reads as TGTGCCAGCAGGACGAACACTGAAGCTTTCTTT.